This T cell receptor beta chain appears in the sequencing data of a study of CD8+CD57+ T cells in acquired aplastic anemia. Genomic DNA templated the TCR beta VDJ and CDR3 profiling. A single record per CDR3 protein comes from TCRdb applying MiXCR to the reads. Of around 400,000 distinct CDR3 sequences in the sample, 65% to 80% were seen once. This clonotype was recorded at least ten times. V shed 5 bases and J 6 bases; nucleotides not matched to a gene: 10. The CDR3 loop spans 14 amino acids. Looked up from germline, CDR1 is GTSNPN and CDR2 is SVGIG (reference sequence). The V gene is TRBV30, the J gene TRBJ1-5; 7 bases are a match to TRBD1. The source material was sorted CD4+, CD8+, or CD8+CD57+ T cells (not recorded which) from PBMCs. This clonotype originated in a human donor in good health, serving as a control. CDR3 residues: CAWGPQGDVQPQHF. The CDR3 DNA reads as TGTGCCTGGGGGCCTCAGGGGGATGTTCAGCCCCAGCATTTT.